This TCR beta chain was sequenced during a study of patients and donors after allogeneic stem cell transplantation. CDR1 and CDR2 (germline): MNHEY, SVGAGI. The CDR3 runs 16 residues. The V and J ends lost 1 base and 0 bases respectively, with 9 bases between them. TCRdb re-called the RT-PCR reads through MiXCR, storing one row per CDR3 protein. The data show about a million distinct CDR3 sequences, under 20% seen once. The sequence was collected from a human donor who was either an allogeneic HSCT recipient or a stem cell or donor lymphocyte infusion donor (not recorded which). It is not recorded whose cells these are; they may come from a transplant donor. Sequencing used blood, either unsorted or a sorted T cell fraction (not recorded which). This rearrangement joins TRBV6-5 to TRBJ2-2, with D tentatively TRBD1 (6 bases). The CDR3 DNA is TGTGCCAGCAGTTACTACAGGGCCGCGAACACCGGGGAGCTGTTTTTT. This sequence encodes CASSYYRAANTGELFF.